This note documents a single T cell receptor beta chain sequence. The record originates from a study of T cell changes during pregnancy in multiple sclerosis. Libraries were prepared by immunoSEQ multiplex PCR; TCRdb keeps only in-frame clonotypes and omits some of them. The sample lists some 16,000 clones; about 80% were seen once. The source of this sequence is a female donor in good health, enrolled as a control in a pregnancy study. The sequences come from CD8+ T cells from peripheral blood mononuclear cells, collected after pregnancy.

The CDR3 coding sequence is TGTGCCAGGGAGACAGGGTTAGAAGAAAAACTGTTTTTT. This gives the protein CARETGLEEKLFF. V usage is TRBV5-6 and J usage is TRBJ1-4; 7 bases are shared with TRBD1. This CDR3 has 13 residues. The germline V gene has CDR1 SGHDT and CDR2 YYEEEE. Losses at the gene ends were 8 bases for V and 8 bases for J; bases not matched to a gene: 9.